The 18 T cell receptor beta chains below come from one sample, sequenced in a study of tissue T cells after allogeneic stem cell transplantation. Assay: immunoSEQ multiplex PCR; the TCRdb copy retains only in-frame clones and omits some. The sample includes more than 45,000 clones, around 70% of them seen just once. The specimen was sorted cells pooled from one or two spleens. The origin of the receptors is a pool of C57BL/6 mice in good health.

On this clone itself: Gene names and germline refer to mouse. The DNA ends 1 residue before the CDR3 does, and the rest of the CDR3 is filled in from the germline J gene. The chain couples TRBV26 to TRBJ2-2; 7 bases are a match to TRBD1. The CDR3 extends over 14 amino acids. Germline assignment: CDR1 KGHPV and CDR2 FQNQEV (reference sequence). The V segment lost 2 bases and the J segment 4 bases; nucleotides outside the gene matches: 1. The CDR3 protein is CASSLDRATGQLYF. The CDR3 bases that were read are TGTGCCAGCAGTCTGGACAGGGCCACCGGGCAGCTCTAC.

This clone was observed once. Genes and germline are mouse. The read ends 1 residue early relative to the CDR3; the germline J gene fills the gap. The J gene is TRBJ2-4, the V gene TRBV2; D possibly corresponds to TRBD1 (6 bases). Deletions cut 3 bases from V and 8 bases from J, with 6 bases between. From germline, CDR1 is LGHNA and CDR2 YSYQKL. The CDR3 runs 11 residues. The CDR3 DNA, read in part, is TGTGCCAGCAGCCAGACAGGCACCTTGTAC. Its translation is CASSQTGTLY. The full CDR3 protein reads CASSQTGTLYF. The full variable domain, with the rest looked up from reference TRBV2 and TRBJ2-4, is DPKIIQKPKYLVAVTGSEKILICEQYLGHNAMYWYRQSAKKPLEFMFSYSYQKLMDNQTASSRFQPQSSKKNHLDLQITALKPDDSATYFCASSQTGTLYFGAGTRLSVL.

On this clone itself: The gene names here belong to mouse. The CDR3 end is not reached by the read, which stops 1 residue before it; the germline J gene fills it in. The V gene is TRBV17, the J gene TRBJ2-5, with 8 bases that match TRBD2. V trimming: 2 bases; J trimming: 6 bases; junction bases outside the gene matches: 4. CDR1 MNHDT and CDR2 YYDKIL come from the germline V gene. This CDR3 spans 14 amino acids. CDR3 region: CASSRRGGQDTQYF. CDR3 DNA (partial): TGTGCTAGCAGTAGACGGGGGGGGCAGGACACCCAGTAC.

About this clone: Gene names are mouse gene names. The read halts 1 residue ahead of the CDR3 end, with the missing end drawn from the germline J gene. The J gene is TRBJ2-5, the V gene TRBV13-2, with 8 positions matching TRBD2. V lost 1 base and J lost 1; bases outside the gene matches: 8. In germline, CDR1 is NNHNN, CDR2 SYGAGS (reference sequence). There are 17 residues in the CDR3. The part of the CDR3 DNA that was read is TGTGCCAGCGGTGATAGGGGGGGGGCGCTGGACCAAGACACCCAGTAC. Protein sequence: CASGDRGGALDQDTQY. The CDR3 in its entirety is CASGDRGGALDQDTQYF.

With respect to this clone: Here the gene names and germline are mouse. The sequence runs out 1 residue before the end of the CDR3; the remainder is reconstructed from the germline J gene. The chain combines TRBV29 with TRBJ2-5; unclear D gene. Germline values: CDR1 MSHET, CDR2 SYDVDS. Trimming removed 2 bases at V and 0 bases at J, with 6 bases between. This CDR3 region has 14 residues. The CDR3 region is CASSLGVNQDTQYF. CDR3 bases read: TGTGCTAGCAGTTTAGGGGTTAACCAAGACACCCAGTAC. The full variable domain, completed using reference TRBV29 and TRBJ2-5, is DMKVTQMPRYLIKRMGENVLLECGQDMSHETMYWYRQDPGLGLQLIYISYDVDSNSEGDIPKGYRVSRKKREHFSLILDSAKTNQTSVYFCASSLGVNQDTQYFGPGTRLLVL.

With respect to this clone: Gene names follow the mouse nomenclature. The CDR3 DNA, read in part, is TGTGCCAGCAGTCAGACTGAAAACACCTTGTAC. Amino acids: CASSQTENTLY. The entire CDR3 protein reads CASSQTENTLYF. This rearrangement joins TRBV3 to TRBJ2-4; D might be TRBD2 (5 bases). The observed sequence ends 1 residue before the CDR3 terminus, with the missing tail filled in from the germline J gene. Trimming took 6 bases from V and 4 from J, leaving 8 bases between them. Germline CDR1 and CDR2: SNHLY and FYNGKV (reference sequence). The CDR3 runs 12 residues.

On this clone itself: Mouse names are used for the genes. The read is 1 residue too short to cover the CDR3 end, so that end is filled in from the germline J gene. This chain joins TRBV12-2 and TRBJ2-3, with TRBD2 matching over 7 bases. With V trimmed by 1 base and J by 0 bases, 6 bases remained unmatched. The germline CDR1 and CDR2 sequences are SGHLS and HYDKME. This CDR3 region has 16 residues. CDR3 residues: CASSLGWGSSAETLYF. CDR3 DNA, as far as it was read: TGTGCCAGCTCTCTTGGCTGGGGGTCTAGTGCAGAAACGCTGTAT.

In regard to this clone: Gene names follow the mouse nomenclature. The read is 1 residue too short to cover the CDR3 end, so that end is filled in from the germline J gene. V usage is TRBV2 and J usage is TRBJ2-7; tentatively, D is TRBD2 (6 bases). CDR3 length equals 13 residues. V was clipped by 1 base and J by 4 bases, with 8 bases between them. Germline V gene sequence: CDR1 LGHNA, CDR2 YSYQKL. CDR3 protein: CASSQGTGYEQYF. CDR3 DNA (partial): TGTGCCAGCAGCCAAGGAACTGGGTATGAACAGTAC.

This clone was counted once. Gene names refer to mouse genes. Other DNA sequences in the same sample also yield this CDR3. The CDR3 DNA, read in part, is TGTGCCAGCTCTCTCTGGGGGGCGAACACCGGGCAGCTCTAC. Translated: CASSLWGANTGQLY. The whole CDR3 region reads CASSLWGANTGQLYF. The chain recombines TRBV12-1 with TRBJ2-2, with D maybe TRBD2 (7 bases). The sequenced fragment ends 1 residue before the CDR3 boundary, so the rest is inferred from the germline J gene. This CDR3 comprises 15 residues. Germline CDR1 and CDR2: SGHSN and HYEKVE. V was clipped by 0 bases and J by 2 bases, with 9 bases between them.

About this clone: Mouse names are used for the genes. With the read ending 1 residue before the CDR3 end, the germline J gene is used to fill in that end. The chain carries TRBV12-1 and TRBJ2-2; D gene unclear. V was trimmed by 1 base and J by 3 bases, leaving 5 bases between them. From germline, CDR1 is SGHSN and CDR2 HYEKVE. This CDR3 comprises 13 residues. The CDR3 sequence: CASSLAYTGQLYF. CDR3 DNA, as far as it was read: TGTGCCAGCTCTCTGGCGTACACCGGGCAGCTCTAC.

With regard to this clone: Genes here carry mouse names. The sequenced fragment ends 1 residue before the CDR3 boundary, so the rest is inferred from the germline J gene. The gene calls are TRBV1 and TRBJ2-1, with unresolved D. Germline V gives CDR1 NSQYPW, CDR2 LRSPGD (reference sequence). The CDR3 contains 14 residues. The V end was cut by 6 bases, the J end by 0 bases, with 9 bases between. The CDR3 sequence: CTCSPQYNYAEQFF. CDR3 bases read: TGCACCTGCAGCCCTCAGTATAACTATGCTGAGCAGTTC.

In the case of this clone: Here the gene names and germline are mouse. Coverage ceases 1 residue before the CDR3 finishes, and the germline J gene fills in the end. This rearrangement joins TRBV5 to TRBJ2-3; tentatively, D is TRBD1 (5 bases). Germline CDR1 reads LGHNA; CDR2 reads YNLKQL (reference sequence). The CDR3 has 13 residues. Trimming left V 3 bases short and J 2 bases short, with 6 bases between. The CDR3 loop is CASSQTDAETLYF. The sequenced part of the CDR3 DNA is TGTGCCAGCAGCCAGACAGATGCAGAAACGCTGTAT.

With respect to this clone: Genes here carry mouse names. The read stops 1 residue short of the end of the CDR3; the missing end is completed from the germline J gene. The genes are TRBV4 and TRBJ1-1; D unresolved. CDR3 length: 12 residues. Germline lookup yields CDR1 LGHDT and CDR2 YNNKQL (reference sequence). Trimming shortened V by 5 bases and J by 4 bases, and 8 bases separated the two germline ends. CDR3 DNA, as far as it was read: TGTGCCAGCAGCCCGGACCTCACAGAAGTCTTC. This gives the protein CASSPDLTEVF. The entire CDR3 protein is CASSPDLTEVFF. Combining the CDR3 with reference TRBV4 and TRBJ1-1 gives the whole variable domain ETAVFQTPNYHVTQVGNEVSFNCKQTLGHDTMYWYKQDSKKLLKIMFSYNNKQLIVNETVPRRFSPQSSDKAHLNLRIKSVEPEDSAVYLCASSPDLTEVFFGKGTRLTVV.

Worth noting for this clone: The gene symbols are mouse symbols. The read terminates 1 residue ahead of where the CDR3 ends, so the germline J gene completes it. The gene calls are TRBV5 and TRBJ2-2; TRBD2 aligns across 7 bases. The V gene's germline CDR1 is LGHNA and CDR2 YNLKQL (reference sequence). V trimming: 4 bases; J trimming: 1 base; junction bases outside the gene matches: 6. The CDR3 consists of 16 residues. Incomplete CDR3 DNA: TGTGCCAGCAGCCCAAGGAGGACTGGAAACACCGGGCAGCTCTAC. Protein product: CASSPRRTGNTGQLY. The complete CDR3 reads CASSPRRTGNTGQLYF.

A note on this clone: Gene names follow the mouse nomenclature. Read coverage stops 1 residue before the CDR3 terminus; the germline J gene supplies the remainder. The gene calls are TRBV22 and TRBJ1-4; TRBD1, the D gene given by the table, was not confirmed from the DNA. TRBV22 represents a pseudogene. CDR3 length: 14 residues. Here the CDR3 reads CASRGQGGSERLFF. Incomplete CDR3 DNA: TGTGCCAGCAGAGGACAGGGAGGGAGCGAAAGATTATTT.

Points on this clone: Mouse gene names and germline throughout. The read terminates 1 residue before the CDR3 end, so the remaining end is supplied by the germline J gene. J is TRBJ2-4 and V is TRBV19; weak D call: TRBD1 (6 bases). Per the germline V gene, CDR1 is FNHDT and CDR2 is SITEND (reference sequence). With 0 bases removed from V and 0 bases from J, the gap between germline ends came to 8 bases. The CDR3 is 15 residues long. The CDR3 bases that were read are TGTGCCAGCAGTATAGAACAGGGAAGTCAAAACACCTTGTAC. Translation gives CASSIEQGSQNTLY. The whole CDR3 protein reads CASSIEQGSQNTLYF.

Concerning this clone: All gene names here are mouse names. The read falls 1 residue short of the CDR3 end, and the missing part is taken from the germline J gene. The genes are TRBV13-2 and TRBJ1-1; the D is unclear. CDR1 NNHNN and CDR2 SYGAGS come from the germline V gene (reference sequence). This CDR3 contains 14 residues. The ends were cut back, 2 bases at V and 7 bases at J, with 15 bases in the middle. CDR3 DNA (partial): TGTGCCAGCGGTGACGCTCCGGGCTCCGGAGAAGTCTTC. Translation: CASGDAPGSGEVF. From start to end, the CDR3 is CASGDAPGSGEVFF.

Concerning this clone: Germline and genes here are mouse. The CDR3 end is not reached by the read, which stops 1 residue before it; the germline J gene fills it in. Additional DNA sequences in this sample encode the identical CDR3. V and J are TRBV15 and TRBJ1-4; D is unresolved. This CDR3 is 11 amino acids long. Per germline, CDR1 SGHND and CDR2 FRSKSL. Trimming shortened V by 6 bases and J by 2 bases, and 1 base separated the two germline ends. The sequenced CDR3 bases are TGTGCCAGCAGCTCCAACGAAAGATTATTT. This encodes CASSSNERLF. The entire CDR3 sequence reads CASSSNERLFF. Based on the CDR3 plus reference TRBV15 and TRBJ1-4, the full variable domain is DAGVTQTPRHEVAEKGQTIILKCEPVSGHNDLFWYRQTKIQGLELLSYFRSKSLMEDGGAFKDRFKAEMLNSSFSTLKIQPTEPKDSAVYLCASSSNERLFFGHGTKLSVL.